The present entry profiles one TCR beta chain with its context. The sample is drawn from a study of blood T cells in healthy people across ages. Together with a sample-barcoded 5' primer, a J-beta primer mix was included in a second PCR lasting roughly 6 to 12 cycles. TCRdb redid the calling of the 5' RACE reads with MiXCR, one entry per CDR3 protein. This sample carries 950,000 to 1,200,000 distinct CDR3 sequences, approximately 38% of them seen once, and the ten largest clones take 13%. Looked up from germline, CDR1 is LGHDT and CDR2 is YNNKEL (reference sequence). V shed 4 bases and J 7 bases; nucleotides not matched to a gene: 6. The CDR3 is 14 residues long.

Sequenced sample: blood. The TCR comes from a man aged 18-30 years in good health. J is TRBJ1-5 and V is TRBV3-1; 8 bases are a match to TRBD1. CDR3 amino acids: CASSRNRGTQPQHF. CDR3 coding DNA: TGTGCCAGCAGCCGTAACAGGGGGACCCAGCCCCAGCATTTT.